These 23 T cell receptor beta chains were all obtained from the same sample, sequenced in a study of T cell changes during pregnancy in multiple sclerosis. Sequencing used immunoSEQ multiplex PCR; TCRdb keeps in-frame clones, though not all of them. The sample contains tens of thousands of clones, about 89% of which appear only once. This specimen was CD4+ T cells from peripheral blood mononuclear cells, taken in the first trimester of pregnancy. These receptors came from a female donor with multiple sclerosis, enrolled in a pregnancy study.

The V and J genes are TRBV7-2 and TRBJ1-6; D might be TRBD1 (5 bases). Trimming removed 5 bases from V and 3 bases from J, with 8 bases in between. Germline loops: CDR1 SGHTA, CDR2 FQGNSA. This CDR3 has 14 residues. CDR3 protein: CASSIDSYNSPLHF. The CDR3 DNA is TGTGCCAGCAGCATTGACAGCTATAATTCACCCCTCCACTTT.

This chain links TRBV7-7 with TRBJ2-3, with D perhaps matching TRBD1 (7 bases). V lost 5 bases to trimming and J lost 5 bases, with 14 bases between them. The CDR3 totals 14 residues. Germline V gene lookup returns CDR1 SSHAT and CDR2 FNYEAQ (reference sequence). CDR3 sequence (DNA): TGTGCCAGCAGCCTTACAGGGGAGGAAGATACGCAGTATTTT. It translates to CASSLTGEEDTQYF.

The rearrangement joins TRBV11-2 to TRBJ1-1; 7 bases map to TRBD1. This CDR3 has 18 amino acids. V dropped 7 bases and J dropped 1; count of bases not matched to a gene: 18. The germline V gene has CDR1 SGHAT and CDR2 FQNNGV. CDR3 in DNA: TGTGCCAGCACCTCCATAAAGGACAGGCCATTATGGAACACTGAAGCTTTCTTT. Amino acids: CASTSIKDRPLWNTEAFF.

The CDR3 loop reads CASSGMGTSAHEQFF. CDR3 sequence (DNA): TGCGCCAGCAGTGGCATGGGGACTAGCGCCCATGAGCAGTTCTTC. This chain uses TRBV10-1 with TRBJ2-1; TRBD2 aligns across 10 bases. The CDR3 length is 15 residues. Germline CDR1 is WNHNN and CDR2 is SYGVQD (reference sequence). Trimming took 4 bases from V and 8 from J; bases not matched to a gene: 8.

This clone came up once. The J gene is TRBJ2-7, the V gene TRBV5-1; possibly TRBD2 for D (7 bases). Trimming left V 4 bases short and J 2 bases short, with 16 bases between. The CDR3 contains 15 residues. Germline V lookup: CDR1 SGHRS, CDR2 YFSETQ. CDR3 region: CASSTGSGAAYEQYF. The CDR3 DNA is TGCGCCAGCAGCACAGGGAGCGGGGCAGCCTACGAGCAGTACTTC.

This chain links TRBV7-2 with TRBJ2-3; D gene uncertain. Germline-derived CDR1 and CDR2 are SGHTA and FQGNSA. V was shortened by 3 bases and J by 4 bases, with 14 bases between the two germline ends. The CDR3 covers 15 residues. CDR3 DNA: TGTGCCAGCAGCTTTACTGACCCCAGCGCAGATACGCAGTATTTT. Protein sequence: CASSFTDPSADTQYF.

J is TRBJ1-2 and V is TRBV2; D is unclear. Germline V gives CDR1 SNHLY, CDR2 FYNNEI. The germline V and J ends were trimmed by 5 bases and 8 bases, with 21 bases remaining between them. The CDR3 is 15 residues long. For the CDR3, the DNA is TGTGCCAGCAGTTTACCCTCCGGGAACCAGAGAGGCTACACCTTC. Translated: CASSLPSGNQRGYTF.

The chain joins TRBV7-9 to TRBJ2-5; D may be TRBD1 (5 bases). V was shortened by 0 bases and J by 1 base, with 9 bases between the two germline ends. CDR1 SEHNR and CDR2 FQNEAQ come from the germline V gene (reference sequence). The CDR3 loop spans 15 amino acids. The CDR3 region is CASSLATGSQETQYF. The CDR3 DNA reads TGTGCCAGCAGCTTAGCCACAGGTAGCCAAGAGACCCAGTACTTC. The full variable domain, in which reference TRBV7-9 and TRBJ2-5 provide the parts outside the CDR3, is DTGVSQNPRHKITKRGQNVTFRCDPISEHNRLYWYRQTLGQGPEFLTYFQNEAQLEKSRLLSDRFSAERPKGSFSTLEIQRTEQGDSAMYLCASSLATGSQETQYFGPGTRLLVL.

In DNA form, the CDR3 reads TGTGCCAGTAGTATTGAAGGGGCAGCTAATGAAAAACTGTTTTTT. It encodes CASSIEGAANEKLFF. The rearrangement joins TRBV19 to TRBJ1-4; D possibly corresponds to TRBD1 (5 bases). Germline V lookup: CDR1 LNHDA, CDR2 SQIVND (reference sequence). This CDR3 has 15 amino acids. V shed 3 bases and J shed 3 bases, with 11 bases lying between them.

The rearrangement joins TRBV11-2 to TRBJ2-7; no clear D gene. V was trimmed by 5 bases and J by 0 bases, leaving 14 bases between them. This CDR3 is built from 15 residues. The V gene's germline CDR1 is SGHAT and CDR2 FQNNGV. CDR3 DNA sequence: TGTGCCAGCAGCCTCCCGGCACTAACCTCCTACGAGCAGTACTTC. This codes for CASSLPALTSYEQYF.

The chain is built from TRBV5-6 and TRBJ1-5; 9 bases match TRBD1. V gave up 1 base and J gave up 5 bases; unmatched junction bases: 4. CDR3 length: 15 residues. Germline V gives CDR1 SGHDT, CDR2 YYEEEE. In DNA form, the CDR3 reads TGTGCCAGCAGCTTGATGCGGGACAGGGATCAGCCCCAGCATTTT. It encodes CASSLMRDRDQPQHF.

This clone was found a few times. J is TRBJ2-3 and V is TRBV30, with unresolved D. The germline CDR1 and CDR2 sequences are GTSNPN and SVGIG (reference sequence). Trimming removed 8 bases from V and 4 bases from J, with 10 bases in between. This CDR3 is built from 11 residues. The CDR3 nucleotides read TGTGCCGGCGCTGCGGCAGATACGCAGTATTTT. Translating gives CAGAAADTQYF.

This chain connects TRBV19 to TRBJ1-1; D ambiguous. The V end was cut by 5 bases, the J end by 6 bases, with 19 bases between. Germline V gene data show CDR1 as LNHDA and CDR2 as SQIVND (reference sequence). CDR3 length: 15 amino acids. The CDR3: CASSLTLGSSPEAFF. The CDR3 bases are TGTGCCAGTAGTCTCACCCTCGGGTCAAGTCCTGAAGCTTTCTTT.

The chain carries TRBV19 and TRBJ1-5; no firm D call. Germline V gene data show CDR1 as LNHDA and CDR2 as SQIVND (reference sequence). This CDR3 has 15 residues. V was shortened by 9 bases and J by 1 base, with 16 bases between the two germline ends. The CDR3 here is CASAPGPGSNQPQHF. In nucleotides, the CDR3 is TGTGCCAGCGCCCCCGGACCGGGGAGCAATCAGCCCCAGCATTTT. Supplemented by reference TRBV19 and TRBJ1-5, the full variable domain reads DGGITQSPKYLFRKEGQNVTLSCEQNLNHDAMYWYRQDPGQGLRLIYYSQIVNDFQKGDIAEGYSVSREKKESFPLTVTSAQKNPTAFYLCASAPGPGSNQPQHFGDGTRLSIL.

There are a few counts of this clone. The CDR3 protein is CASSWLYEQYF. CDR3 DNA sequence: TGTGCCAGCAGCTGGCTCTACGAGCAGTACTTC. This chain links TRBV5-5 with TRBJ2-7; the D is unclear. The V end was cut by 3 bases, the J end by 3 bases, with 4 bases between. This CDR3 is 11 amino acids long. Germline loops: CDR1 SGHKS, CDR2 YYEKEE (reference sequence).

This rearrangement joins TRBV6-1 to TRBJ1-4; 7 bases are shared with TRBD1. V lost 7 bases, J lost 8 bases, and 10 bases stayed unmatched. This CDR3 has 14 amino acids. The germline V gene has CDR1 MNHNS and CDR2 SASEGT. The CDR3 spells CASTLRDRREKLFF. The CDR3 DNA follows: TGTGCCAGCACTCTGAGGGACAGAAGGGAAAAACTGTTTTTT.

This chain joins TRBV5-4 and TRBJ2-2, with 8 bases lining up with TRBD1. Germline loops: CDR1 SGHNT, CDR2 YYREEE (reference sequence). This CDR3 has 16 residues. Germline trimming cut 2 bases from V and 4 bases from J; bases unmatched to any gene: 7. The CDR3 protein is CASSFGQGAFTGELFF. Written as DNA, the CDR3 is TGTGCCAGCAGCTTCGGCCAGGGGGCTTTCACCGGGGAGCTGTTTTTT.

The rearrangement joins TRBV19 to TRBJ1-5; 7 positions agree with TRBD1. J gave up 7 bases and V 5 bases, and 8 bases lay outside the gene matches. Germline V lookup: CDR1 LNHDA, CDR2 SQIVND (reference sequence). The CDR3 loop spans 14 amino acids. For the CDR3, the DNA is TGTGCCAGTAGTCAAGACAGGGCGTACCAGCCCCAGCATTTT. Translating gives CASSQDRAYQPQHF.

The chain couples TRBV30 to TRBJ1-1; D possibly corresponds to TRBD1 (6 bases). Germline-derived CDR1 and CDR2 are GTSNPN and SVGIG (reference sequence). The CDR3 is 13 amino acids. V was cut by 8 bases and J by 2 bases, with 15 bases left in between. CDR3 loop: CASAGQTNTEAFF. CDR3 nucleotides: TGTGCCAGCGCCGGACAGACTAACACTGAAGCTTTCTTT.

V is TRBV10-3 and J is TRBJ2-3, with D maybe TRBD2 (6 bases). CDR1 ENHRY and CDR2 SYGVKD come from the germline V gene. CDR3 size: 16 residues. The V end lost 6 bases, the J end lost 1 base, and 17 bases lay between the germline ends. CDR3 amino acids: CAISEDGLHGTDTQYF. The CDR3 DNA is TGTGCCATCAGCGAGGATGGACTACACGGCACAGATACGCAGTATTTT.

V gene TRBV5-4 combines with J gene TRBJ2-2; TRBD2 aligns across 9 bases. V lost 6 bases, J lost 4 bases, and 13 bases stayed unmatched. This CDR3 spans 17 amino acids. Germline V lookup: CDR1 SGHNT, CDR2 YYREEE (reference sequence). The CDR3 DNA follows: TGTGCCAGCAATCCGGGGGGGCTAGCGGGACCCACCGGGGAGCTGTTTTTT. It translates to CASNPGGLAGPTGELFF.

The chain recombines TRBV7-8 with TRBJ1-1; 7 nucleotides align to TRBD1. Trimming at V came to 4 bases and at J to 4 bases, leaving 6 bases not matched to a gene. The CDR3 runs 14 residues. Germline V gene sequence: CDR1 SGHVS, CDR2 FQNEAQ. This CDR3 reads CASSSQGLSTEAFF. The CDR3 DNA reads TGTGCCAGCAGCTCACAGGGGCTAAGCACTGAAGCTTTCTTT. Full variable domain (missing parts from reference TRBV7-8 and TRBJ1-1): GAGVSQSPRYKVAKRGQDVALRCDPISGHVSLFWYQQALGQGPEFLTYFQNEAQLDKSGLPSDRFFAERPEGSVSTLKIQRTQQEDSAVYLCASSSQGLSTEAFFGQGTRLTVV.

This rearrangement joins TRBV19 to TRBJ2-7, with a possible D match to TRBD1 (6 bases). In germline, CDR1 is LNHDA, CDR2 SQIVND (reference sequence). Trimming took 8 bases from V and 2 from J, leaving 13 bases between them. The CDR3 spans 13 residues. CDR3: CASGVQGAYEQYF. The CDR3 region has the DNA TGTGCCAGTGGGGTACAGGGAGCCTACGAGCAGTACTTC.